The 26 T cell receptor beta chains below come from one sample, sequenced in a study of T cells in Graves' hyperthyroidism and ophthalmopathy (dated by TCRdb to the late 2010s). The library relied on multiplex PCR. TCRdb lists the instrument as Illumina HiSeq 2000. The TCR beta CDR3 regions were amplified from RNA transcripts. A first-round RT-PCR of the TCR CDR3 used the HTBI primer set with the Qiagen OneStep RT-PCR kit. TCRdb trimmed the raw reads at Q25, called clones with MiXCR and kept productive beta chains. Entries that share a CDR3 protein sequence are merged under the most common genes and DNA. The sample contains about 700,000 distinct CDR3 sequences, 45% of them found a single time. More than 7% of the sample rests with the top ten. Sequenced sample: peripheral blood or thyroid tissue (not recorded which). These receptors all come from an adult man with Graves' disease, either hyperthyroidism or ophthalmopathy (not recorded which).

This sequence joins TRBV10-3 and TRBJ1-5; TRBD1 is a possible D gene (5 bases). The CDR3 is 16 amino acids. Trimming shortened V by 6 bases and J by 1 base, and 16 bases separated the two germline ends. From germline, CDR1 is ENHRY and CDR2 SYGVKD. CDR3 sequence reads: CAISGPDTPSNQPQHF. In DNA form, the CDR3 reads TGTGCCATCAGCGGTCCGGACACACCAAGCAATCAGCCCCAGCATTTT.

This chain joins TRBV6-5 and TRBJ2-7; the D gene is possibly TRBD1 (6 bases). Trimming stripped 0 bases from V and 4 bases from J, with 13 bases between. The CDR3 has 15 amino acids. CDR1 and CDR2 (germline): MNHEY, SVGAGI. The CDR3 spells CASSYSRGQNYEQYF. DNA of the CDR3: TGTGCCAGCAGTTACTCGAGAGGACAGAATTACGAGCAGTACTTC.

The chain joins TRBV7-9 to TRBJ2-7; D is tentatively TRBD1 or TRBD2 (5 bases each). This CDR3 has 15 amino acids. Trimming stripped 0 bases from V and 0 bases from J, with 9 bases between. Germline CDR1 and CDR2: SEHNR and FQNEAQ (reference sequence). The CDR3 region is CASSLAPGRSYEQYF. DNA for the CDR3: TGTGCCAGCAGCTTAGCGCCGGGGCGCTCCTACGAGCAGTACTTC.

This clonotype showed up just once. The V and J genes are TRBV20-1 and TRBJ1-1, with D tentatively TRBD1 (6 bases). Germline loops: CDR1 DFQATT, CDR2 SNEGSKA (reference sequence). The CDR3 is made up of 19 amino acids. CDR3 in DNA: TGCAGCCCTCCACGGCGTGGGACAAGGGTCCTTCCGATGAACACTGAAGCTTTCTTT. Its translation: CSPPRRGTRVLPMNTEAFF.

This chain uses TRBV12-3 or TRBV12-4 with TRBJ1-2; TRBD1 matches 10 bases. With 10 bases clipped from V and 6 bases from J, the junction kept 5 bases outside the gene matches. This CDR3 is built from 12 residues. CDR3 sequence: CATRQGADGYTF. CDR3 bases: TGTGCCACTCGACAGGGGGCCGATGGCTACACCTTC.

The CDR3 protein is CATGRAGRANTEAFF. CDR3 coding DNA: TGTGCCACCGGCCGGGCGGGACGGGCGAACACTGAAGCTTTCTTT. This chain connects TRBV2 to TRBJ1-1; the D gene is possibly TRBD1 (5 bases). The ends were cut back, 10 bases at V and 1 base at J, with 19 bases in the middle. CDR1 and CDR2 (germline): SNHLY, FYNNEI. The CDR3 contains 15 residues. The full variable domain, its missing parts supplied by reference TRBV2 and TRBJ1-1, is EPEVTQTPSHQVTQMGQEVILRCVPISNHLYFYWYRQILGQKVEFLVSFYNNEISEKSEIFDDQFSVERPDGSNFTLKIRSTKLEDSAMYFCATGRAGRANTEAFFGQGTRLTVV.

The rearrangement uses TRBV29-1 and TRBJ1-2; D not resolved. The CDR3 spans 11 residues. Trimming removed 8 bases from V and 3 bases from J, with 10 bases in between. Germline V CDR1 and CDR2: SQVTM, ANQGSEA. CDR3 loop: CSRAGDYGYTF. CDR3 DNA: TGCAGCAGAGCAGGTGACTATGGCTACACCTTC.

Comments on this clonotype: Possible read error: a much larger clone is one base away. CDR3 DNA sequence: TGCAGCGTTCAACAAGAGGCCCAGTACTTC. Its protein product is CSVQQEAQYF. V is TRBV29-1 and J is TRBJ2-5; D is undetermined. CDR1 and CDR2 from the germline V gene are SQVTM and ANQGSEA. This CDR3 is 10 amino acids long.

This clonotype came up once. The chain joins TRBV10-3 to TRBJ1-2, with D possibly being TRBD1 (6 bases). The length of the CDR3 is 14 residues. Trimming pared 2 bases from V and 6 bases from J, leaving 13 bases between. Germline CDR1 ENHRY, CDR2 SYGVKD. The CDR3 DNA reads TGTGCCATCAGTGAGATGGGGGGCGCTGATGGCTACACCTTC. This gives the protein CAISEMGGADGYTF.

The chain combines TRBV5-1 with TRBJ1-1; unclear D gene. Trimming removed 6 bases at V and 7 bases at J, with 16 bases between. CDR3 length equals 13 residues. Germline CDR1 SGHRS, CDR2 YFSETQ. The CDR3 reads CASKFGTGREAFF. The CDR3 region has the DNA TGCGCCAGCAAGTTCGGAACCGGGCGTGAAGCTTTCTTT.

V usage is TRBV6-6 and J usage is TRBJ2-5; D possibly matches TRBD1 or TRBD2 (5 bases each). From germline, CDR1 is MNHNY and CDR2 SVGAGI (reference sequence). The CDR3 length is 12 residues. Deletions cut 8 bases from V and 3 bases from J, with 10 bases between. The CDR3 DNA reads TGTGCCAGCCCTCAGGGAGAAGAGACCCAGTACTTC. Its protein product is CASPQGEETQYF.

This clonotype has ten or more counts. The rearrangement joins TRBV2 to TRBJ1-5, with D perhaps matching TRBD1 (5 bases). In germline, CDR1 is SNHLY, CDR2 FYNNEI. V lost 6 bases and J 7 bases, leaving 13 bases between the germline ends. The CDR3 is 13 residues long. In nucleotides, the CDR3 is TGTGCCAGCAGCTCAGGGTTTAGCCAGCCCCAGCATTTT. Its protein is CASSSGFSQPQHF.

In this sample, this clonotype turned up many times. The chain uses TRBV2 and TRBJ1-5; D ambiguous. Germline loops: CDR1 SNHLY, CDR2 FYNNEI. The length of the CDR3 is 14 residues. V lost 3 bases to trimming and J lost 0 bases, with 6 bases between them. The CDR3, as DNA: TGTGCCAGCAGTGACGGGGATAGCAATCAGCCCCAGCATTTT. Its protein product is CASSDGDSNQPQHF.

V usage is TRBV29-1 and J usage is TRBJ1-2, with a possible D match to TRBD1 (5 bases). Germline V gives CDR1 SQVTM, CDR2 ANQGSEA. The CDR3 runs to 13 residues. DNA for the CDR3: TGCAACGCCTTCAAGACGGGGGATTTCGGCTACACCTTC. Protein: CNAFKTGDFGYTF. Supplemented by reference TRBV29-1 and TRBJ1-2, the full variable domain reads SAVISQKPSRDICQRGTSLTIQCQVDSQVTMMFWYRQQPGQSLTLIATANQGSEATYESGFVIDKFPISRPNLTFSTLTVSNMSPEDSSIYLCNAFKTGDFGYTFGSGTRLTVV.

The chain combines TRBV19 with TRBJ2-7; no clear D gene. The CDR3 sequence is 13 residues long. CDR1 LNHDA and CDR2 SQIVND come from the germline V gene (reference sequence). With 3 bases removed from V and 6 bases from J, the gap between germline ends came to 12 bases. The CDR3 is CASSIGPSSEQYF. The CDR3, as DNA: TGTGCCAGTAGTATTGGCCCATCGTCCGAGCAGTACTTC.

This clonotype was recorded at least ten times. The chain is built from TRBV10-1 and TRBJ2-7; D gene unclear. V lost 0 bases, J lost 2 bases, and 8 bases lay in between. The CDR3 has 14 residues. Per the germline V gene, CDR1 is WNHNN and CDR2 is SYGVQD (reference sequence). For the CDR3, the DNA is TGCGCCAGCAGTGAGTCGTCTCGGCCCTACGAGCAGTACTTC. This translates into CASSESSRPYEQYF.

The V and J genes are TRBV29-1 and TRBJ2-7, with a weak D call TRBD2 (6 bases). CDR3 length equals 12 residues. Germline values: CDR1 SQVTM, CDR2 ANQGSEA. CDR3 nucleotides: TGCGCCGGGACTCTGGGGACCCACGAGCAGTACTTC. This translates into CAGTLGTHEQYF.

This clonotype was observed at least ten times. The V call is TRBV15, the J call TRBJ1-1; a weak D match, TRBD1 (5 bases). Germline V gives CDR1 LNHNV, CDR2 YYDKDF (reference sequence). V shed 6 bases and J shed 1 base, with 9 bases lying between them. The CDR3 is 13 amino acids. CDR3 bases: TGTGCCACCAGTTGGACACCGAACACTGAAGCTTTCTTT. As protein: CATSWTPNTEAFF.

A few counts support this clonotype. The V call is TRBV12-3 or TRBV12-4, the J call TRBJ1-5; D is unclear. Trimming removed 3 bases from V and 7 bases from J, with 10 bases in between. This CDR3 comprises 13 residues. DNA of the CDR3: TGTGCCAGCAGTTTCGGGAAATGGCAGCCCCAGCATTTT. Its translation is CASSFGKWQPQHF.

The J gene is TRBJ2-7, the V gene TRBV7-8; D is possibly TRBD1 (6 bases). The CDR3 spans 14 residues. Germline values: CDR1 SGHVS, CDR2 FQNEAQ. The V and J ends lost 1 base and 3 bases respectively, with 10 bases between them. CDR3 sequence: CASSLVTGNYEQYF. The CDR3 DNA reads TGTGCCAGCAGCTTAGTAACAGGGAACTACGAGCAGTACTTC.

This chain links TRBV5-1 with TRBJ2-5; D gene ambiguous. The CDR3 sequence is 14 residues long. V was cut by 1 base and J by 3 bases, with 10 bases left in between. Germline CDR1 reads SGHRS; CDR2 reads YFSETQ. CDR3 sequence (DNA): TGCGCCAGCAGCTTGTTCCGGATAGAAGAGACCCAGTACTTC. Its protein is CASSLFRIEETQYF.

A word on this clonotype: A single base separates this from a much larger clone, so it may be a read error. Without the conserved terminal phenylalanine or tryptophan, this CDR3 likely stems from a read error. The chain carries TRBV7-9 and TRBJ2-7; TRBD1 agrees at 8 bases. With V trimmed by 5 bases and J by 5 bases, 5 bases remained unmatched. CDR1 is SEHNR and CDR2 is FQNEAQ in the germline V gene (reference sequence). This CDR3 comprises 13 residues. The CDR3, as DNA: TGTGCCAGCAGCCCGACAGGGGTCAACGAGCAGTACCTC. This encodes CASSPTGVNEQYL.

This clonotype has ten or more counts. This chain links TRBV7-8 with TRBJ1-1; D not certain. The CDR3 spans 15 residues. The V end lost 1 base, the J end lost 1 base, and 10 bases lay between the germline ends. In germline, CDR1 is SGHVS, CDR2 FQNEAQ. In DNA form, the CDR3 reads TGTGCCAGCAGCTTAGAAGTCACCTGGAACACTGAAGCTTTCTTT. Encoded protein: CASSLEVTWNTEAFF.

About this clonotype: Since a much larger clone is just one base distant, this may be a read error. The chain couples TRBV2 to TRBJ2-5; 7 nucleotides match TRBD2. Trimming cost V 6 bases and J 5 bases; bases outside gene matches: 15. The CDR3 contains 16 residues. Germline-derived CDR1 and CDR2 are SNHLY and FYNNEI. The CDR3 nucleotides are TGTGCCAGCAGCCCATCTTCCCCGGGGGGTTCTGAGACCCAGTACTTC. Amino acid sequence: CASSPSSPGGSETQYF. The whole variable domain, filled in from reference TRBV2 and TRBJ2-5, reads EPEVTQTPSHQVTQMGQEVILRCVPISNHLYFYWYRQILGQKVEFLVSFYNNEISEKSEIFDDQFSVERPDGSNFTLKIRSTKLEDSAMYFCASSPSSPGGSETQYFGPGTRLLVL.

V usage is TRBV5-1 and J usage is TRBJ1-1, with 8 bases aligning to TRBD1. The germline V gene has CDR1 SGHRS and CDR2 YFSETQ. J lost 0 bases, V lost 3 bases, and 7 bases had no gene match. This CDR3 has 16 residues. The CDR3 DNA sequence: TGCGCCAGCAGCTCCCCTGGGACAGGTGTGAACACTGAAGCTTTCTTT. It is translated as CASSSPGTGVNTEAFF.

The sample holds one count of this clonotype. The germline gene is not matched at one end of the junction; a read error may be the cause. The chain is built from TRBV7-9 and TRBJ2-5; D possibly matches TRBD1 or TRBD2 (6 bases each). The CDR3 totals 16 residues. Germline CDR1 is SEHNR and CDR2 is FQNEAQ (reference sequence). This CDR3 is CASSAVQGLPQETQYF. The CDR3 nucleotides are TGCGCCAGCAGCGCGGTACAGGGACTTCCTCAAGAGACCCAGTACTTC.